Listed here is a single TCR beta chain. The data were obtained in a study of cytomegalovirus exposure and HLA in healthy donors. Measured with immunoSEQ multiplex PCR; TCRdb has only the in-frame clones, and not every one. The sample holds 230,000 or so clones, 88% seen once. The specimen was PBMCs. The TCR was taken from a woman under 30 in good health and CMV-seronegative.

The CDR3 DNA reads TGTGCCAGCATACTAGCGGGAGGGGGAGTTTATAATGAGCAGTTCTTC. It yields the protein CASILAGGGVYNEQFF. V usage is TRBV27 and J usage is TRBJ2-1, with TRBD2 matching over 13 bases. Per the germline V gene, CDR1 is MNHEY and CDR2 is SMNVEV (reference sequence). The CDR3 runs to 16 residues. V lost 7 bases to trimming and J lost 7 bases; unmatched junction nucleotides: 10.